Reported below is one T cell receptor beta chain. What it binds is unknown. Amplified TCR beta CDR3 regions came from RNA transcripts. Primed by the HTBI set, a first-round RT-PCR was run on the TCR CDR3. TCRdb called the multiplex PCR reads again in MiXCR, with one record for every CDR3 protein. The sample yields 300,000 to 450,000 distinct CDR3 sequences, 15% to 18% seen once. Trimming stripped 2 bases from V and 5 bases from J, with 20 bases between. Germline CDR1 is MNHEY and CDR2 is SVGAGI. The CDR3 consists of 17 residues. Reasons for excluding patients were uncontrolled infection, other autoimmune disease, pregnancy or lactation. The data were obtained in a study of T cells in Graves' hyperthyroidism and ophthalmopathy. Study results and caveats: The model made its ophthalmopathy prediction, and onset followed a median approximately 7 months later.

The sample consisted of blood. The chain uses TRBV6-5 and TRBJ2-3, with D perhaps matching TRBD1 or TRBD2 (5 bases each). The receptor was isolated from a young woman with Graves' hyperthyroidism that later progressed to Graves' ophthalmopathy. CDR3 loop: CASSYGGAGTAQDTQYF. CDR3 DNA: TGTGCCAGCAGTTACGGTGGGGCAGGGACCGCGCAAGATACGCAGTATTTT.